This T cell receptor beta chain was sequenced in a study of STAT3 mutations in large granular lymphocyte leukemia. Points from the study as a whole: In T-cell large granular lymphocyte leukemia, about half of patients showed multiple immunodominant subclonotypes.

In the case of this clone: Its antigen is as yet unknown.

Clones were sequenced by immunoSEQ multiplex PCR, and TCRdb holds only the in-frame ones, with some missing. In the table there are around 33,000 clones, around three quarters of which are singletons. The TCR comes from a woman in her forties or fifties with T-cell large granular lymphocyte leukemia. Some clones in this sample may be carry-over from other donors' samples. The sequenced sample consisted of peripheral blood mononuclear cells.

CDR3 residues: CASKYQETQYF. CDR3 in DNA: TGTGCCAGCAAGTACCAAGAGACCCAGTACTTC. The chain joins TRBV2 to TRBJ2-5; D call uncertain. The CDR3 sequence is 11 residues long. V lost 7 bases and J lost 0, with 3 bases in between. Germline V CDR1 and CDR2: SNHLY, FYNNEI.